The 10 T cell receptor beta chains in this list originate from one sample, sequenced in a study of T-cell reconstitution after alpha-beta-depleted transplantation in children. General observations from the study: T-cell numbers and diversity, one year after transplant, stemmed largely from T cells that were newly produced.

Their antigens remain unidentified. The TCRbeta library incorporated unique molecular identifiers. MiXCR, run by TCRdb on the PCR reads, gives a single entry per CDR3 protein. The data contain about 300,000 distinct CDR3 sequences, approximately 7.3% of them singletons. Sequenced here: peripheral blood, sampled 360 days after TCRalphabeta/CD19-depleted stem cell transplant. The receptors were sampled from a female patient between 2 and 15 years old who had a stem cell transplant for Fanconi anemia, so the T cells may come from the graft donor.

The rearrangement links TRBV15 to TRBJ1-5; no firm D call. This CDR3 is 15 amino acids long. Per germline, CDR1 LNHNV and CDR2 YYDKDF (reference sequence). V shed 5 bases and J shed 7 bases, with 18 bases lying between them. This CDR3 is CATSGFMGGNQPQHF. The CDR3 region has the DNA TGTGCCACCAGCGGATTCATGGGAGGGAACCAGCCCCAGCATTTT.

This clonotype was observed at least ten times. The J gene is TRBJ1-2, the V gene TRBV5-4, with 12 nucleotides matching TRBD1. This CDR3 region has 16 residues. Germline V lookup: CDR1 SGHNT, CDR2 YYREEE (reference sequence). The junction had 7 bases not matched to a gene; V was cut back by 4 bases and J by 3 bases. This CDR3 is CASSPGTGGADYGYTF. As DNA, the CDR3 is TGTGCCAGCAGCCCCGGGACAGGGGGCGCAGACTATGGCTACACCTTC.

In its sample, this clonotype was seen a few times. The chain links TRBV5-1 to TRBJ2-2; D not resolved. CDR3 length: 17 residues. Germline V gives CDR1 SGHRS, CDR2 YFSETQ. V lost 0 bases and J 1 base, leaving 13 bases between the germline ends. In DNA, the CDR3 is TGCGCCAGCAGCTTGGATCCTCTGACCCAGAACACCGGGGAGCTGTTTTTT. Amino acids: CASSLDPLTQNTGELFF.

There are a few counts of this clonotype. This chain links TRBV3-1 with TRBJ2-5, with D tentatively TRBD1 or TRBD2 (5 bases each). This CDR3 contains 14 residues. Germline V gene data show CDR1 as LGHDT and CDR2 as YNNKEL (reference sequence). Between the trimmed V and J ends, which lost 0 bases and 7 bases, there was a span of 12 bases. Written as DNA, the CDR3 is TGTGCCAGCAGCCAAGAATGGGACCGGGGGACCCAGTACTTC. The encoded protein is CASSQEWDRGTQYF.

This clonotype has at least ten counts. CDR3 amino acids: CASHSSGTPTFHEQFF. The CDR3 DNA reads TGTGCCAGCCATTCTTCCGGGACTCCGACTTTTCATGAGCAGTTCTTC. The V and J genes are TRBV4-2 and TRBJ2-1; D is perhaps TRBD2 (6 bases). The CDR3 is 16 residues long. The V end lost 8 bases, the J end lost 8 bases, and 25 bases lay between the germline ends. Germline V gives CDR1 LGHNA, CDR2 YNFKEQ.

This clonotype appeared many times. This chain joins TRBV12-3 or TRBV12-4 and TRBJ2-4, with D tentatively TRBD2 (5 bases). The CDR3 sequence is 16 residues long. V lost 2 bases, J lost 6 bases, and 17 bases lay in between. As DNA, the CDR3 is TGTGCCAGCAGTTTATCACCTCCGGTGGCGGGAAACATTCAGTACTTC. Its protein product is CASSLSPPVAGNIQYF.

The sample holds many counts of this clonotype. This sequence joins TRBV7-9 and TRBJ1-4; D unresolved. Germline CDR1 SEHNR, CDR2 FQNEAQ (reference sequence). V lost 4 bases and J 0 bases, leaving 12 bases between the germline ends. This CDR3 contains 16 residues. The CDR3 reads CASSSPGPATNEKLFF. CDR3 nucleotides: TGTGCCAGCAGCTCGCCAGGACCTGCAACTAATGAAAAACTGTTTTTT.

This clonotype appeared many times. The chain links TRBV9 to TRBJ1-3, with 9 nucleotides matching TRBD1. From germline, CDR1 is SGDLS and CDR2 YYNGEE. This CDR3 has 17 residues. The junction had 8 bases not matched to a gene; V was cut back by 2 bases and J by 2 bases. The CDR3 sequence is CASSVTTGTGTGNTIYF. In nucleotides, the CDR3 is TGTGCCAGCAGCGTGACTACCGGGACAGGGACTGGAAACACCATATATTTT.

At least ten counts were recorded for this clonotype. The CDR3: CASSYSRGAADTQYF. The CDR3, as DNA: TGTGCCAGCAGTTACTCGAGGGGGGCGGCAGATACGCAGTATTTT. The genes are TRBV6-5 and TRBJ2-3, with D perhaps matching TRBD1 or TRBD2 (6 bases each). Per the germline V gene, CDR1 is MNHEY and CDR2 is SVGAGI. Deletions cut 0 bases from V and 4 bases from J, with 11 bases between. The CDR3 length is 15 residues.

This clonotype occurred many times. The chain is built from TRBV2 and TRBJ2-3; 7 bases agree with TRBD2. The CDR3 is 15 amino acids. Germline V lookup: CDR1 SNHLY, CDR2 FYNNEI. The V segment lost 6 bases and the J segment 2 bases; nucleotides outside the gene matches: 8. CDR3 amino acids: CASSPRTRVTDTQYF. CDR3 DNA sequence: TGTGCCAGCAGCCCCCGGACTAGGGTCACAGATACGCAGTATTTT.